This TCR beta chain is from a study of response to subunit inactivated influenza vaccine. TCRdb re-called the RT-PCR reads with MiXCR, one entry per CDR3 protein. The sample yields roughly 170,000 distinct CDR3 sequences, approximately 8.7% seen once. As concerns this clonotype: A much larger clone lies a single base off, so this may be a read error.

The CDR3 totals 12 residues. Trimming removed 0 bases at V and 5 bases at J, with 4 bases between. The germline V gene has CDR1 SGDLS and CDR2 YYNGEE. The input for sequencing was non-naive T cells sorted from PBMCs, taken on the day of vaccination. This sequence originates from a man aged 50 or older who received an inactivated influenza vaccine. The chain is built from TRBV9 and TRBJ2-3; D ambiguous. CDR3 in amino acids: CASSVGRDTQYF. The CDR3, as DNA: TGTGCCAGCAGCGTAGGGAGAGATACGCAGTATTTT.